This T cell receptor beta chain was recovered during a study of T cell responses to AZD1222 COVID-19 vaccine. Across the whole study: Researchers grouped second doses given at about 4 or about 12 weeks into one pool. Regarding the study as a whole: The donors showed a predominance of white British ancestry and of females, with possible underestimation of clonal diversity.

As concerns this clone: Its matching antigen is unknown.

The V and J ends lost 1 base and 5 bases respectively, with 12 bases between them. The germline gives CDR1 SGHRS, CDR2 YFSETQ. The CDR3 has 14 amino acids. Using immunoSEQ multiplex PCR, the repertoire was profiled, and TCRdb retains in-frame clones only, with some absent. This repertoire shows about 140,000 clones, around 90% found once; its top ten account for around 5.1%. The sequence was collected from an adult in good health. Specimen: peripheral blood, collected on day 0 of AZD1222 vaccination. The V gene is TRBV5-1, the J gene TRBJ1-1; TRBD1 might be the D (5 bases). CDR3 amino acids: CASSLSTGRTEAFF. The CDR3 coding sequence is TGCGCCAGCAGCTTGAGCACAGGTAGGACTGAAGCTTTCTTT. Using reference TRBV5-1 and TRBJ1-1 for the parts outside the CDR3, the full variable domain is KAGVTQTPRYLIKTRGQQVTLSCSPISGHRSVSWYQQTPGQGLQFLFEYFSETQRNKGNFPGRFSGRQFSNSRSEMNVSTLELGDSALYLCASSLSTGRTEAFFGQGTRLTVV.